These 17 T cell receptor beta chains originate from one sample sequenced in a study of shared clonotypes between healthy human individuals. The protocol was immunoSEQ multiplex PCR, while the TCRdb copy is restricted to in-frame clones and leaves out a portion. The table lists about 2.4 million clones, over 85% of them singletons. The sample consisted of naive CD4+ T cells sorted from blood. Subset specified: CD45RA+ positively selected. Receptor source: a man aged 18 to 29 in good health.

J is TRBJ2-3 and V is TRBV30, with TRBD2 matching over 11 bases. Germline V lookup: CDR1 GTSNPN, CDR2 SVGIG (reference sequence). V shed 3 bases and J 3 bases; nucleotides not matched to a gene: 14. This CDR3 has 18 residues. CDR3 in amino acids: CAWSAPGASGRLTDTQYF. The CDR3 DNA follows: TGTGCCTGGAGCGCCCCGGGGGCTAGCGGGAGGCTAACAGATACGCAGTATTTT.

This sequence joins TRBV10-1 and TRBJ2-7; TRBD1 matches 8 bases. The V gene's germline CDR1 is WNHNN and CDR2 SYGVQD (reference sequence). The CDR3 sequence is 15 residues long. Trimming cost V 3 bases and J 4 bases; bases outside gene matches: 8. As DNA, the CDR3 is TGCGCCAGCAGTGAACCGACAGGGGAAAAGTACGAGCAGTACTTC. The encoded protein is CASSEPTGEKYEQYF.

The chain employs TRBV11-2 and TRBJ2-3; 9 positions agree with TRBD2. J was trimmed by 3 bases and V by 5 bases; bases with no gene match: 9. Germline CDR1 and CDR2: SGHAT and FQNNGV. The CDR3 sequence is 16 residues long. CDR3: CASSPLAGGRTDTQYF. CDR3 bases: TGTGCCAGCAGCCCCCTGGCGGGGGGGCGGACAGATACGCAGTATTTT.

The chain uses TRBV15 and TRBJ2-7; maybe TRBD1 (7 bases). This CDR3 is built from 16 residues. CDR1 is LNHNV, CDR2 YYDKDF, per germline (reference sequence). Trimming took 0 bases from V and 6 from J, leaving 18 bases between them. CDR3 region: CATSRDEAGQPSEQYF. The CDR3 DNA follows: TGTGCCACCAGCAGAGATGAGGCGGGACAGCCTTCCGAGCAGTACTTC. The full variable domain, in which reference TRBV15 and TRBJ2-7 provide the parts outside the CDR3, is DAMVIQNPRYQVTQFGKPVTLSCSQTLNHNVMYWYQQKSSQAPKLLFHYYDKDFNNEADTPDNFQSRRPNTSFCFLDIRSPGLGDTAMYLCATSRDEAGQPSEQYFGPGTRLTVT.

The chain combines TRBV2 with TRBJ2-3; D unresolved. The ends were cut back, 8 bases at V and 3 bases at J, with 12 bases in the middle. The CDR3 is 13 amino acids. Germline CDR1 is SNHLY and CDR2 is FYNNEI. CDR3 DNA sequence: TGTGCCAGCTGTAGGGATAGGACAGATACGCAGTATTTT. Protein product: CASCRDRTDTQYF.

The chain couples TRBV5-1 to TRBJ2-7; 13 bases line up with TRBD2. Germline V gives CDR1 SGHRS, CDR2 YFSETQ. The junction had 0 bases not matched to a gene; V was cut back by 0 bases and J by 6 bases. The CDR3 consists of 14 residues. The CDR3, as DNA: TGCGCCAGCAGCTTGGGGACTAGCGGGGGCGAGCAGTACTTC. Residues: CASSLGTSGGEQYF.

The rearrangement links TRBV28 to TRBJ2-3; 10 bases map to TRBD2. CDR1 MDHEN and CDR2 SYDVKM come from the germline V gene. V gave up 10 bases and J gave up 1 base; unmatched junction bases: 11. The CDR3 extends over 16 amino acids. In DNA form, the CDR3 reads TGTGCCACCCGCCCACCCACTAGCGGGGGCACAGATACGCAGTATTTT. Translation: CATRPPTSGGTDTQYF.

J is TRBJ2-3 and V is TRBV9; weak D call: TRBD2 (6 bases). Trimming shortened V by 4 bases and J by 1 base, and 16 bases separated the two germline ends. CDR1 and CDR2 from the germline V gene are SGDLS and YYNGEE. The CDR3 sequence is 16 residues long. The CDR3 nucleotides read TGTGCCAGCAGCCCCCTGGTGGGACTGGGCACAGATACGCAGTATTTT. Translating gives CASSPLVGLGTDTQYF.

As concerns this clone: A junction boundary mismatches the germline segment, possibly from a read error. The rearrangement links TRBV7-7 to TRBJ2-1, with D possibly being TRBD2 (6 bases). Germline values: CDR1 SSHAT, CDR2 FNYEAQ (reference sequence). The CDR3 is 15 residues long. The CDR3 sequence is CASSLVGGSYNEQFF. DNA of the CDR3: TGTGCTAGCAGCTTAGTGGGGGGCTCCTACAATGAGCAGTTCTTC.

The chain combines TRBV2 with TRBJ2-5; D not resolved. V was trimmed by 1 base and J by 5 bases, leaving 11 bases between them. Germline CDR1 and CDR2: SNHLY and FYNNEI. CDR3 length: 14 amino acids. This CDR3 reads CASSEGPQVETQYF. In DNA, the CDR3 is TGTGCCAGCAGTGAAGGACCTCAGGTGGAGACCCAGTACTTC.

The V gene is TRBV12-5, the J gene TRBJ1-5; D might be TRBD1 (5 bases). The germline CDR1 and CDR2 sequences are LGHNT and FRNRAP. The V end lost 0 bases, the J end lost 9 bases, and 15 bases lay between the germline ends. The length of the CDR3 is 15 residues. The CDR3 here is CASGLVWAGSGPQHF. The CDR3 DNA reads TGTGCTAGTGGTTTGGTATGGGCAGGGTCCGGGCCCCAGCATTTT.

The chain recombines TRBV6-1 with TRBJ1-5; D gene ambiguous. CDR3 length: 18 amino acids. V lost 0 bases and J 0 bases, leaving 15 bases between the germline ends. Germline V gene data show CDR1 as MNHNS and CDR2 as SASEGT. The CDR3 loop reads CASSEALMWHHSNQPQHF. The CDR3, as DNA: TGTGCCAGCAGTGAAGCCCTGATGTGGCACCATAGCAATCAGCCCCAGCATTTT.

To note about this clone: The same CDR3 arises from other DNA sequences in this sample as well. The CDR3 DNA sequence: TGCGCCAGCAGACCCACCGGGACAGCGAATCAGCCCCAGCATTTT. This encodes CASRPTGTANQPQHF. The rearrangement links TRBV5-1 to TRBJ1-5; 7 nucleotides line up with TRBD1. From germline, CDR1 is SGHRS and CDR2 YFSETQ. J lost 4 bases, V lost 5 bases, and 9 bases had no gene match. The CDR3 extends over 15 amino acids.

The V call is TRBV7-2, the J call TRBJ2-2; a possible D gene is TRBD2 (5 bases). V was trimmed by 5 bases and J by 4 bases, leaving 17 bases between them. CDR1 SGHTA and CDR2 FQGNSA come from the germline V gene. The CDR3 covers 16 residues. CDR3 DNA sequence: TGTGCCAGCAGCCACGTCCGGGGATTGAGCACCGGGGAGCTGTTTTTT. Protein product: CASSHVRGLSTGELFF.

The chain joins TRBV30 to TRBJ1-1, with D possibly matching TRBD1 (5 bases). Trimming shortened V by 1 base and J by 7 bases, and 10 bases separated the two germline ends. This CDR3 contains 12 residues. Germline V gives CDR1 GTSNPN, CDR2 SVGIG (reference sequence). For the CDR3, the DNA is TGTGCCTGGAGTGGTACAGGTTTTGAAGCTTTCTTT. Its protein is CAWSGTGFEAFF. Complete variable domain (other parts from reference TRBV30 and TRBJ1-1): SQTIHQWPATLVQPVGSPLSLECTVEGTSNPNLYWYRQAAGRGLQLLFYSVGIGQISSEVPQNLSASRPQDRQFILSSKKLLLSDSGFYLCAWSGTGFEAFFGQGTRLTVV.

The V call is TRBV7-8, the J call TRBJ1-4; D is perhaps TRBD1 (5 bases). Trimming took 5 bases from V and 8 from J, leaving 18 bases between them. Germline values: CDR1 SGHVS, CDR2 FQNEAQ. This CDR3 is 15 amino acids long. The CDR3 coding sequence is TGTGCCAGCAGCCCCCGAGGGGTCCAGGAGGAAAAACTGTTTTTT. Translating gives CASSPRGVQEEKLFF.

The V gene is TRBV27, the J gene TRBJ2-2; 9 bases fit TRBD2. Germline V lookup: CDR1 MNHEY, CDR2 SMNVEV (reference sequence). The CDR3 spans 16 residues. V lost 6 bases, J lost 1 base, and 6 bases stayed unmatched. The CDR3 here is CASSPGTSRNTGELFF. CDR3 bases: TGTGCCAGCAGCCCCGGGACTAGCAGGAACACCGGGGAGCTGTTTTTT.